Following are 13 T cell receptor beta chains from one sample sequenced in a study of blood T cell repertoires in COVID-19. Some clones are missing from TCRdb's copy, which holds only in-frame ones; the method was immunoSEQ multiplex PCR. Of a few hundred thousand clones listed, about 90% are singletons. Sequenced: PBMCs or T cells enriched from blood (not recorded which). All receptors come from a man between 25 and 39 years old who had recovered from COVID-19.

The chain uses TRBV4-1 and TRBJ2-7, with 7 nucleotides matching TRBD1. With V trimmed by 2 bases and J by 3 bases, 4 bases remained unmatched. The CDR3 contains 14 residues. Germline CDR1 reads MGHRA; CDR2 reads YSYEKL. This CDR3 is CASSQLQGIYEQYF. The CDR3 bases are TGCGCCAGCAGCCAATTACAGGGGATCTACGAGCAGTACTTC.

The V gene is TRBV27, the J gene TRBJ2-1; TRBD2 matches 12 bases. The CDR3 spans 14 residues. The junction had 5 bases not matched to a gene; V was cut back by 5 bases and J by 9 bases. Germline loops: CDR1 MNHEY, CDR2 SMNVEV (reference sequence). The CDR3 reads CASSTTSGSIEQFF. In DNA, the CDR3 is TGTGCCAGCAGTACGACTAGCGGGAGTATTGAGCAGTTCTTC.

This clone was recorded a few times. The chain couples TRBV7-9 to TRBJ1-4, with D possibly TRBD1 on 6 matching bases. Germline values: CDR1 SEHNR, CDR2 FQNEAQ (reference sequence). CDR3 length: 12 residues. V lost 4 bases, J lost 10 bases, and 10 bases lay in between. CDR3 in DNA: TGTGCCAGCAGCTCGAGCAGGGGAAAACTGTTTTTT. This translates into CASSSSRGKLFF.

The V and J genes are TRBV7-9 and TRBJ1-3, with D maybe TRBD1 (6 bases). Deletions cut 7 bases from V and 4 bases from J, with 11 bases between. Germline CDR1 SEHNR, CDR2 FQNEAQ (reference sequence). The CDR3 contains 13 residues. CDR3 bases: TGTGCCAGCACCCCCGGACAGGGAAACACCATATATTTT. Its protein is CASTPGQGNTIYF.

The chain is built from TRBV6-2 or TRBV6-3 and TRBJ2-7, with TRBD2 identical over 12 bases. This CDR3 region has 16 residues. V dropped 6 bases and J dropped 3; count of bases not matched to a gene: 9. Germline V gene lookup returns CDR1 MNHEY and CDR2 SVGEGT. CDR3 nucleotides: TGTGCCAGCAGACCTCGACTAGCGGGGGCGATCTACGAGCAGTACTTC. Translation: CASRPRLAGAIYEQYF.

This chain joins TRBV27 and TRBJ1-2, with D unclear. V was cut by 2 bases and J by 5 bases, with 9 bases left in between. The V gene's germline CDR1 is MNHEY and CDR2 SMNVEV (reference sequence). The CDR3 is 13 residues long. CDR3 amino acids: CASSLLGSYGYTF. The DNA for the CDR3 is TGTGCCAGCAGTTTACTGGGCTCGTATGGCTACACCTTC.

The rearrangement joins TRBV9 to TRBJ2-7; possibly TRBD1 for D (7 bases). This CDR3 spans 15 amino acids. The V end lost 0 bases, the J end lost 7 bases, and 17 bases lay between the germline ends. Germline V gene data show CDR1 as SGDLS and CDR2 as YYNGEE. The CDR3 loop is CASSVGGGGAGEQYF. The CDR3 nucleotides read TGTGCCAGCAGCGTAGGTGGAGGGGGCGCGGGGGAGCAGTACTTC.

The chain links TRBV5-1 to TRBJ2-2; 7 nucleotides agree with TRBD1. CDR1 and CDR2 (germline): SGHRS, YFSETQ. V lost 4 bases to trimming and J lost 1 base; unmatched junction nucleotides: 4. This CDR3 spans 15 amino acids. CDR3 DNA sequence: TGCGCCAGCAGCAAAGGGGGCCTGAACACCGGGGAGCTGTTTTTT. This translates into CASSKGGLNTGELFF.

The chain uses TRBV24-1 and TRBJ2-7, with 9 bases matching TRBD1. This CDR3 comprises 16 residues. Trimming at V came to 5 bases and at J to 1 base, leaving 8 bases not matched to a gene. Looked up from germline, CDR1 is KGHDR and CDR2 is SFDVKD. The CDR3 reads CATSGTPGQGSYEQYF. The CDR3 DNA is TGTGCCACCAGTGGGACACCGGGACAGGGATCCTACGAGCAGTACTTC.

The chain links TRBV27 to TRBJ2-7; 9 nucleotides match TRBD1. This CDR3 spans 15 amino acids. Germline CDR1 MNHEY, CDR2 SMNVEV (reference sequence). The trim removed 4 bases at V and 2 bases at J, leaving 6 bases unmatched. The DNA of the CDR3 is TGTGCCAGCAGTTCACCGGACAGGGGTCCCTACGAGCAGTACTTC. Translated: CASSSPDRGPYEQYF.

The chain carries TRBV10-3 and TRBJ2-1; TRBD1 aligns across 9 bases. The CDR3 consists of 15 residues. From germline, CDR1 is ENHRY and CDR2 SYGVKD. V lost 7 bases, J lost 2 bases, and 6 bases stayed unmatched. For the CDR3, the DNA is TGTGCCATCAACCCCGGGACAGGGACCTACAATGAGCAGTTCTTC. This codes for CAINPGTGTYNEQFF.

This chain uses TRBV6-2 or TRBV6-3 with TRBJ2-2; D unresolved. CDR1 is MNHEY, CDR2 SVGEGT, per germline. V shed 6 bases and J shed 6 bases, with 11 bases lying between them. The CDR3 has 13 amino acids. The CDR3 sequence: CASSLYRAGELFF. CDR3 sequence (DNA): TGTGCCAGCAGCCTCTACCGGGCCGGGGAGCTGTTTTTT.

This chain uses TRBV15 with TRBJ2-1; D is undetermined. The CDR3 has 15 amino acids. V shed 1 base and J shed 7 bases, with 14 bases lying between them. From germline, CDR1 is LNHNV and CDR2 YYDKDF (reference sequence). In nucleotides, the CDR3 is TGTGCCACCAGCAGAGTTCGTGGCAATATGAATGAGCAGTTCTTC. Protein: CATSRVRGNMNEQFF.